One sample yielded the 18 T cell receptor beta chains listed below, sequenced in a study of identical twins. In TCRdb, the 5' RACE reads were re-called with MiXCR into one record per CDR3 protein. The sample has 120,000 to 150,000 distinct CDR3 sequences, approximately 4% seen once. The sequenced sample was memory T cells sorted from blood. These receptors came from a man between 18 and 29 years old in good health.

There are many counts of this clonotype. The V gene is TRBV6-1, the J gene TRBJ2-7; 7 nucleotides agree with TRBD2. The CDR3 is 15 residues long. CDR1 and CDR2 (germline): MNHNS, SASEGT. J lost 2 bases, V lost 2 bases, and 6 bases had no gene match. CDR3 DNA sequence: TGTGCCAGCAGTGAACCTGGACTAGGTGCCTACGAGCAGTACGTC. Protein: CASSEPGLGAYEQYV.

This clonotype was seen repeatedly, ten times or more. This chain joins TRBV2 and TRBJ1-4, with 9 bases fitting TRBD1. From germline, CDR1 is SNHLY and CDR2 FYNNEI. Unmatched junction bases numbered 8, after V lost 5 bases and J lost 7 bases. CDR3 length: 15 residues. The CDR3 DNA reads TGTGCCAGCAGTTATACCGGGACAGGGCGTGAAAAACTGTTTTTT. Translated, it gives CASSYTGTGREKLFF.

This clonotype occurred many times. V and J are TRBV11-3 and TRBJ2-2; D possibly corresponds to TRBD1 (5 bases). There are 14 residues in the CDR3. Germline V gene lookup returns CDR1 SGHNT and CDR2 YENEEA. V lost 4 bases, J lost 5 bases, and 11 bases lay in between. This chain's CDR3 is CASSSRAATGELFF. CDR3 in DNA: TGTGCCAGCAGCTCCAGGGCAGCAACCGGGGAGCTGTTTTTT.

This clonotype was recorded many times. The CDR3 DNA sequence: TGTGCCAGCAGCGCCCTAGCGTTCCAAACCTACGAGCAGTACTTC. This gives the protein CASSALAFQTYEQYF. The chain combines TRBV9 with TRBJ2-7; D perhaps matches TRBD2 (6 bases). Deletions cut 3 bases from V and 2 bases from J, with 15 bases between. Per the germline V gene, CDR1 is SGDLS and CDR2 is YYNGEE. The CDR3 extends over 15 amino acids.

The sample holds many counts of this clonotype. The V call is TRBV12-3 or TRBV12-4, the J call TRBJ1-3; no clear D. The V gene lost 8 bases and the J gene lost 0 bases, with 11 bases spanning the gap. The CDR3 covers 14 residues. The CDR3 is CASAELSSGNTIYF. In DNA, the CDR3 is TGTGCCAGCGCGGAGTTGAGCTCTGGAAACACCATATATTTT.

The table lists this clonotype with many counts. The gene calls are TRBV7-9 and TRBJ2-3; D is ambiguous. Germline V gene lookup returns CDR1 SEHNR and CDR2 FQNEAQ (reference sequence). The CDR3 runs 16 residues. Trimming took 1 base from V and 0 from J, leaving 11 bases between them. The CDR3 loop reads CASSLGGGWSTDTQYF. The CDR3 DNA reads TGTGCCAGCAGCTTAGGCGGTGGATGGAGCACAGATACGCAGTATTTT.

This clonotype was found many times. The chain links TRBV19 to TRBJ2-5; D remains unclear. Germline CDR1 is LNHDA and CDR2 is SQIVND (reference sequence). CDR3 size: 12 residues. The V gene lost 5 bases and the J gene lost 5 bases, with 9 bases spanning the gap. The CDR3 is CASSPDVETQYF. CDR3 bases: TGTGCCAGTAGTCCGGATGTCGAGACCCAGTACTTC.

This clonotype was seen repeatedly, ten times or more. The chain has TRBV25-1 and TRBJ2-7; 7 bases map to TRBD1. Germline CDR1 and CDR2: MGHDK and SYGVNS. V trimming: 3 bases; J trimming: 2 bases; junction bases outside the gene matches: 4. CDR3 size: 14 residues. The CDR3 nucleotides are TGTGCCAGCAGTGAGTTGGGACAGCCCTACGAGCAGTACTTC. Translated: CASSELGQPYEQYF.

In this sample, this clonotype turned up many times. CDR3: CASSPIGQAIYEQYV. CDR3 coding DNA: TGTGCCAGCAGTCCAATAGGACAAGCCATCTACGAGCAGTACGTC. V and J are TRBV6-2 or TRBV6-3 and TRBJ2-7, with D perhaps TRBD1 (5 bases). Germline CDR1 reads MNHEY; CDR2 reads SVGEGT. Deletions cut 5 bases from V and 3 bases from J, with 17 bases between. The CDR3 loop spans 15 amino acids.

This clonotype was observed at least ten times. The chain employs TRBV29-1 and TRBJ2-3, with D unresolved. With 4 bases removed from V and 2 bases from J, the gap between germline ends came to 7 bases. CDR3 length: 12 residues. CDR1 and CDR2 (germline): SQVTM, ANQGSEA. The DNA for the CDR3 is TGCAGCGTTGTCCCTAACACAGATACGCAGTATTTT. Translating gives CSVVPNTDTQYF.

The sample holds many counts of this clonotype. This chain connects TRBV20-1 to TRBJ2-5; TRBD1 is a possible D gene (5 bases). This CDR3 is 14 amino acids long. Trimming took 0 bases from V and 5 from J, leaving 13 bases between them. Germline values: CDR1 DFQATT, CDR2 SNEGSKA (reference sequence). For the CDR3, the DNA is TGCAGTGCTAGAGAGTCCAGCAGGGCGGAGACCCAGTACTTC. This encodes CSARESSRAETQYF.

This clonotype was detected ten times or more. DNA for the CDR3: TGCAGTGGGGGGTTTGGACAGCGGTACGAGCAGTACTTC. This translates into CSGGFGQRYEQYF. The V call is TRBV20-1, the J call TRBJ2-7, with D maybe TRBD1 (6 bases). Trimming pared 7 bases from V and 4 bases from J, leaving 17 bases between. This CDR3 region has 13 residues. CDR1 and CDR2 from the germline V gene are DFQATT and SNEGSKA (reference sequence).

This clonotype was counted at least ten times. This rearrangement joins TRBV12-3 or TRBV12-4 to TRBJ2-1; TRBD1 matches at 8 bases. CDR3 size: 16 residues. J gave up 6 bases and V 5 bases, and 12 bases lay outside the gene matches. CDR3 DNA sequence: TGTGCCAGCAGTCCAAGGACAGGGAGGAACACCAATGAGCAGTTCTTC. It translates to CASSPRTGRNTNEQFF.

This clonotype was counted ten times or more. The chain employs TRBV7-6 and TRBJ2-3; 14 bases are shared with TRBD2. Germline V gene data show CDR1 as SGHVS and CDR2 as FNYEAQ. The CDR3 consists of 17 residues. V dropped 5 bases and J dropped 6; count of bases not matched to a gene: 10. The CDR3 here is CASSKGLAGVPIDTQYF. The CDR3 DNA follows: TGTGCCAGCAGCAAGGGACTAGCGGGAGTACCGATTGATACGCAGTATTTT.

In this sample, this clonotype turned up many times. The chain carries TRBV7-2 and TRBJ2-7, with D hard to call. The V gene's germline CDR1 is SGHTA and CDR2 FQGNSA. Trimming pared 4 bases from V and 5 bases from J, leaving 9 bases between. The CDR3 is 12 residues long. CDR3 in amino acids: CASSSRSNEQYF. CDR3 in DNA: TGTGCCAGCAGCTCTAGGTCCAACGAGCAGTACTTC.

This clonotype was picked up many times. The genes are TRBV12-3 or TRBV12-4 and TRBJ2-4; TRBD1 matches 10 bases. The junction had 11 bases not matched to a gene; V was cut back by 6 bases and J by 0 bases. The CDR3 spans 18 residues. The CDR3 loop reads CASSRTGGEILAKNIQYF. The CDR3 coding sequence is TGTGCCAGCAGCAGGACAGGGGGAGAGATTCTAGCCAAAAACATTCAGTACTTC.

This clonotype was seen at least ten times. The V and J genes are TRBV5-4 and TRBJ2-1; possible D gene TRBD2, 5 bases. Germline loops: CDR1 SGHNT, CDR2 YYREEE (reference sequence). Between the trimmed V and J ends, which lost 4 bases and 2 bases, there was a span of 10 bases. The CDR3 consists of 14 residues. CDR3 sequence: CASSREGTYNEQFF. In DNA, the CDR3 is TGTGCCAGCAGCCGAGAGGGCACCTACAATGAGCAGTTCTTC.

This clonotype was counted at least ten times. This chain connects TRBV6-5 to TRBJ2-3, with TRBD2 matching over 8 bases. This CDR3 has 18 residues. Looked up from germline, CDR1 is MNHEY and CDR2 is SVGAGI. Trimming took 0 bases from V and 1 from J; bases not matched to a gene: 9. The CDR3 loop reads CASSYSSGAGGGTDTQYF. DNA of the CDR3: TGTGCCAGCAGTTACTCCTCGGGGGCGGGAGGCGGCACAGATACGCAGTATTTT.